This TCR beta chain was captured by sequencing in a study of response to subunit inactivated influenza vaccine. TCRdb independently ran MiXCR on the RT-PCR reads; one entry per CDR3 protein. The sample holds roughly 760,000 distinct CDR3 sequences, 21% seen once. This CDR3 has 15 residues. The V gene lost 2 bases and the J gene lost 9 bases, with 19 bases spanning the gap. The germline V gene has CDR1 SGHTS and CDR2 YDEGEE. The sample holds many counts of this clonotype. Its cognate antigen is unknown. Study outcomes and limitations: Few additional T cells are recruited per seasonal influenza vaccination, authors suggested.

The sequences come from PBMCs from blood, collected roughly 5 days after vaccination. The rearrangement joins TRBV5-8 to TRBJ2-3; D may be TRBD1 (5 bases). The sequence was collected from a man in his forties or fifties who received an inactivated influenza vaccine. The CDR3: CASSFLSQAWGTQYF. The CDR3 coding sequence is TGTGCCAGCAGCTTCTTATCACAGGCCTGGGGCACGCAGTATTTT.